Sequencing of this T cell receptor beta chain was carried out in a study of T cell responses to AZD1222 COVID-19 vaccine. Overall study context: Pooling covered second doses at about 4 or about 12 weeks.

Method: immunoSEQ multiplex PCR; TCRdb's copy keeps in-frame clones and lacks some. In the table there are some 100,000 clones, 85% to 90% of which are singletons. CDR1 and CDR2 from the germline V gene are LNHDA and SQIVND (reference sequence). Deletions cut 5 bases from V and 8 bases from J, with 16 bases between. CDR3 length equals 14 residues. The receptor comes from an adult in good health. The specimen comprised peripheral blood, sampled on day 0 of AZD1222 vaccination. This chain uses TRBV19 with TRBJ2-1, with a possible D match to TRBD2 (6 bases). The CDR3 loop reads CASSLTRGAYEQFF. The CDR3 DNA sequence: TGTGCCAGTAGTTTAACGCGGGGAGCCTATGAGCAGTTCTTC.